This T cell receptor (beta chain) was found in a study of metastatic and nonmetastatic thyroid tumors. Whole-study context: Malignant and benign thyroid patients had repertoires compared in peripheral blood and tumor or nodule tissue.

TCRdb re-called clones from the PCR reads using MiXCR. Among 60,000 or so clones listed, under 5% were seen once. All patients reached thyroid surgery having received no treatment beforehand. This CDR3 has 12 residues. Per germline, CDR1 LGHDT and CDR2 YNNKEL (reference sequence). The ends were cut back, 7 bases at V and 12 bases at J, with 16 bases in the middle. In this sample, this clone turned up many times. The source of this sequence is a female donor with papillary thyroid cancer or a benign thyroid nodule (not recorded which). Some clones in this sample may be carry-over from other donors' samples. What was sequenced was blood. This chain links TRBV3-1 with TRBJ2-1, with D perhaps TRBD2 (6 bases). CDR3 residues: CASTSSGGWQFF. The CDR3 coding sequence is TGTGCCAGCACCTCATCCGGGGGATGGCAGTTCTTC.